This TCR beta chain was identified during a study of blood T cell repertoires in COVID-19. Background on the study: In each case, the material was cDNA or gDNA derived from T cells, B-cell-depleted T cells, or PBMCs.

Assay used: immunoSEQ multiplex PCR; TCRdb lists only in-frame clones, some missing. Counted here are some 300,000 clones, under 90% occurring once; the ten biggest clones make up more than 9%. Those who participated ranged in age from 18 to 89 years and resided in roughly 26 US areas. This CDR3 has 14 amino acids. Germline trimming cut 9 bases from V and 2 bases from J; bases unmatched to any gene: 2. Germline CDR1 reads ENHRY; CDR2 reads SYGVKD. The specimen sequenced was PBMCs or T cells enriched from blood (not recorded which). This TCR was recovered from a woman between 25 and 40 years old who had recovered from COVID-19. The chain couples TRBV10-3 to TRBJ2-7; TRBD2 agrees at 15 bases. The CDR3: CAIGTSGRTYEQYF. DNA for the CDR3: TGTGCCATAGGGACTAGCGGGAGGACCTACGAGCAGTACTTC.